Listed below are T cell receptor beta chains from one sample, sequenced in a study of blood T cell repertoires in COVID-19. The method was immunoSEQ multiplex PCR; TCRdb's version includes in-frame clones alone and lacks a portion of them. The sample includes about 98,000 clones, around 75% of them seen just once. The material sequenced was peripheral blood. Source of these receptors: a man in his sixties or seventies with acute or convalescent COVID-19. Each CDR3 is given with its conserved first and last residue. The D gene is left open where the match is weak. For some rows the clone size is stated as once, few or many, or as a class when expanded; others skip it.

J,V,D,size,length,DNA,CDR3
TRBJ2-3,TRBV9,-,-,15,TGTGCCAGCAGCCCGACCGGGGGGCTGGAAGATACGCAGTATTTT,CASSPTGGLEDTQYF
TRBJ1-4,TRBV4-2,TRBD1,-,14,TGTGCCAGCAGCCACGACAGGGGGGGTGAAAAACTGTTTTTT,CASSHDRGGEKLFF
TRBJ1-4,TRBV5-1,TRBD1,-,17,TGCGCCAGCAGCTTGACGGGACCGGGACAGGGTCACGAAAAACTGTTTTTT,CASSLTGPGQGHEKLFF
TRBJ1-3,TRBV2,-,-,14,TGTGCCAGCAGTGCACAGGGAACTGGAAACACCATATATTTT,CASSAQGTGNTIYF
TRBJ1-1,TRBV10-3,-,-,15,TGTGCCATCAGTGAGCCTCAACAGGGTTTCACTGAAGCTTTCTTT,CAISEPQQGFTEAFF
TRBJ2-5,TRBV5-1,-,-,13,TGCGCCAGCAGCTTCGGAGTCCGGGAGACCCAGTACTTC,CASSFGVRETQYF
TRBJ1-5,TRBV20-1,-,-,11,TGCAGTGCTAAGGGGAATCAGCCCCAGCATTTT,CSAKGNQPQHF
TRBJ1-2,TRBV5-5,-,-,14,TGTGCCAGCAGCTTGCCCATCTCAGTCTATGGCTACACCTTC,CASSLPISVYGYTF
TRBJ2-7,TRBV4-3,TRBD2,-,16,TGCGCCAGCAGCCAAGAGTCTAGCGGTTTAGTCAGCGAGCAGTACTTC,CASSQESSGLVSEQYF
TRBJ1-4,TRBV5-4,TRBD1,-,17,TGTGCCAGCAGCCCCGGACAGGGGGCGATGGGTAATGAAAAACTGTTTTTT,CASSPGQGAMGNEKLFF
TRBJ2-2,TRBV7-9,TRBD1,-,17,TGTGCCAGCAGTCATCTGCCGGGACAGGGAAACACCGGGGAGCTGTTTTTT,CASSHLPGQGNTGELFF
TRBJ2-7,TRBV20-1,TRBD2,-,14,TGCAGTGCTAGTCCCAGCGGGAGCTACTACGAGCAGTACTTC,CSASPSGSYYEQYF
TRBJ1-2,TRBV15,TRBD1,-,15,TGTGCCACCAGCAGCGGACAGGGGGGGAATTATGGCTACACCTTC,CATSSGQGGNYGYTF
TRBJ1-6,TRBV7-2,-,-,13,TGTGCCAGCAGCTTAGAAACAGGGAGCACCCTCCACTTT,CASSLETGSTLHF
TRBJ2-7,TRBV6-5,-,-,15,TGTGCCAGCAGTTACGGAGGGTCCCTCCAGGGCGAGCAGTACTTC,CASSYGGSLQGEQYF
TRBJ2-1,TRBV4-2,TRBD1,-,12,TGTGCCAGCAGCCAGATACAGGGGGAGCAGTTCTTC,CASSQIQGEQFF
TRBJ1-2,TRBV10-3,-,few,13,TGTGCCATCAGTGAGTCGAGGGAAGCTGGCTACACCTTC,CAISESREAGYTF
TRBJ1-2,TRBV27,TRBD1,-,14,TGTGCCAGCAGTTCCCTAGGACAGGGGAACGGCTACACCTTC,CASSSLGQGNGYTF
TRBJ1-1,TRBV28,TRBD1,once,15,TGTGCCAGCAGTTCCCCGACAGGGGGGTATGCTGAAGCTTTCTTT,CASSSPTGGYAEAFF
TRBJ1-1,TRBV5-4,TRBD1,-,14,TGTGCCAGCACCTGGGGGCAGGGGGGCACTGAAGCTTTCTTT,CASTWGQGGTEAFF
TRBJ2-7,TRBV18,-,-,14,TGTGCCAGCTCACCACCGTCAGGGATCTACGAGCAGTACTTC,CASSPPSGIYEQYF
TRBJ2-3,TRBV5-1,TRBD2,-,17,TGCGCCAGCAGCTTGGGCCCCCGGACTAGCGGCACAGATACGCAGTATTTT,CASSLGPRTSGTDTQYF
TRBJ1-2,TRBV24-1,-,-,12,TGTGCCACCAGTGCCTTTAACTATGGCTACACCTTC,CATSAFNYGYTF